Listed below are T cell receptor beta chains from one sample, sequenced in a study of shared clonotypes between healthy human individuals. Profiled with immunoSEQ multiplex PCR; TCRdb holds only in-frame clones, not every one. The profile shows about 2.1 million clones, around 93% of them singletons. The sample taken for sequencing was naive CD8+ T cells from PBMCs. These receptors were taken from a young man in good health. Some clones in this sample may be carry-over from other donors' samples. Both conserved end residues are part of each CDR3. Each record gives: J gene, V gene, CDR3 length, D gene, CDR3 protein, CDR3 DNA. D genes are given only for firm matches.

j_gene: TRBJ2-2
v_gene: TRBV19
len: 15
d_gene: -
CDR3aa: CASSIRVSSTGELFF
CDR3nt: TGTGCCAGTAGCATCCGGGTTAGCAGCACCGGGGAGCTGTTTTTT

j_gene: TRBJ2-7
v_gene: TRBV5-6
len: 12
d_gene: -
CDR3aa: CASSLESYEQYF
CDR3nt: TGTGCCAGCAGCTTGGAATCCTACGAGCAGTACTTC

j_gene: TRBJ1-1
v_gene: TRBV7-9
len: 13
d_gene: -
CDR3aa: CAISLGANTEAFF
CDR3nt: TGTGCCATATCGTTGGGGGCGAACACTGAAGCTTTCTTT

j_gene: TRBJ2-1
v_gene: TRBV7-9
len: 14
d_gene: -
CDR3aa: CASSSPTRNNEQFF
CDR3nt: TGTGCCAGCAGCTCCCCCACTCGAAACAATGAGCAGTTCTTC

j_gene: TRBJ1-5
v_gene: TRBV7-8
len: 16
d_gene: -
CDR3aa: CASSLFQGIGNQPQHF
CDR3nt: TGTGCCAGCAGCTTGTTCCAGGGGATTGGCAATCAGCCCCAGCATTTT

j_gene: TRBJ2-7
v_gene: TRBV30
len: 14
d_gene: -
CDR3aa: CAWFAWDSQGEQYF
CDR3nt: TGTGCCTGGTTCGCCTGGGACTCGCAGGGCGAGCAGTACTTC

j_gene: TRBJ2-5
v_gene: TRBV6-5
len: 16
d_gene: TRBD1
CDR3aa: CASSYYRDRSQETQYF
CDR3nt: TGTGCCAGCAGTTACTACCGGGACAGATCCCAAGAGACCCAGTACTTC

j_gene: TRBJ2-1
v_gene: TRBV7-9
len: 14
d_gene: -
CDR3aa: CASSWDGTYNEQFF
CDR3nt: TGTGCCAGCAGCTGGGACGGAACCTACAATGAGCAGTTCTTC

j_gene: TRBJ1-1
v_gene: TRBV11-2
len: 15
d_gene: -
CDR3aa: CASSLYFYQNTEAFF
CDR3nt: TGTGCCAGCAGCTTATACTTCTATCAGAACACTGAAGCTTTCTTT

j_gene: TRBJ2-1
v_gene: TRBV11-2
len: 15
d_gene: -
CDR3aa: CASTPSGGVYNEQFF
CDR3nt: TGTGCCAGCACCCCTTCGGGCGGGGTATACAATGAGCAGTTCTTC

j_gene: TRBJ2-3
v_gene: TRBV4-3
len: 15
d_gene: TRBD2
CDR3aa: CASSLRGGLGDTQYF
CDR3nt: TGCGCCAGCAGCCTACGAGGGGGACTAGGAGATACGCAGTATTTT

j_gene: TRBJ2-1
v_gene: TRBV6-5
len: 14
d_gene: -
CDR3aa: CASSYSKTGNEQFF
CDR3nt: TGTGCCAGCAGTTACTCCAAGACTGGGAATGAGCAGTTCTTC

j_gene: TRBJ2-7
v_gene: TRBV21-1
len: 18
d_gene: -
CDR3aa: CASSKSLRTGISSYEQYF
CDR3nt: TGTGCCAGCAGCAAGTCCCTTAGAACAGGGATTAGCTCCTACGAGCAGTACTTC

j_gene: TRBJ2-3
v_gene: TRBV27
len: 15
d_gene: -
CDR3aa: CASSLYPRLLDTQYF
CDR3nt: TGTGCCAGCAGTTTATATCCTCGACTATTAGATACGCAGTATTTT

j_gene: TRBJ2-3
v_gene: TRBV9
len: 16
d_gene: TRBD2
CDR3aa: CASSDQSGRGTDTQYF
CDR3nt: TGTGCCAGCAGCGATCAAAGCGGGAGGGGCACAGATACGCAGTATTTT

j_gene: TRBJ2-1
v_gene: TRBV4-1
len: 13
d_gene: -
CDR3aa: CASSQEDFTERFF
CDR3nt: TGCGCCAGCAGCCAAGAGGATTTTACTGAACGGTTCTTC

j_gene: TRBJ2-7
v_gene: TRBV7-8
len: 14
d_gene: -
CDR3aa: CASSPTGTSYEQYF
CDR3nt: TGTGCCAGCAGCCCCACCGGGACATCCTACGAGCAGTACTTC